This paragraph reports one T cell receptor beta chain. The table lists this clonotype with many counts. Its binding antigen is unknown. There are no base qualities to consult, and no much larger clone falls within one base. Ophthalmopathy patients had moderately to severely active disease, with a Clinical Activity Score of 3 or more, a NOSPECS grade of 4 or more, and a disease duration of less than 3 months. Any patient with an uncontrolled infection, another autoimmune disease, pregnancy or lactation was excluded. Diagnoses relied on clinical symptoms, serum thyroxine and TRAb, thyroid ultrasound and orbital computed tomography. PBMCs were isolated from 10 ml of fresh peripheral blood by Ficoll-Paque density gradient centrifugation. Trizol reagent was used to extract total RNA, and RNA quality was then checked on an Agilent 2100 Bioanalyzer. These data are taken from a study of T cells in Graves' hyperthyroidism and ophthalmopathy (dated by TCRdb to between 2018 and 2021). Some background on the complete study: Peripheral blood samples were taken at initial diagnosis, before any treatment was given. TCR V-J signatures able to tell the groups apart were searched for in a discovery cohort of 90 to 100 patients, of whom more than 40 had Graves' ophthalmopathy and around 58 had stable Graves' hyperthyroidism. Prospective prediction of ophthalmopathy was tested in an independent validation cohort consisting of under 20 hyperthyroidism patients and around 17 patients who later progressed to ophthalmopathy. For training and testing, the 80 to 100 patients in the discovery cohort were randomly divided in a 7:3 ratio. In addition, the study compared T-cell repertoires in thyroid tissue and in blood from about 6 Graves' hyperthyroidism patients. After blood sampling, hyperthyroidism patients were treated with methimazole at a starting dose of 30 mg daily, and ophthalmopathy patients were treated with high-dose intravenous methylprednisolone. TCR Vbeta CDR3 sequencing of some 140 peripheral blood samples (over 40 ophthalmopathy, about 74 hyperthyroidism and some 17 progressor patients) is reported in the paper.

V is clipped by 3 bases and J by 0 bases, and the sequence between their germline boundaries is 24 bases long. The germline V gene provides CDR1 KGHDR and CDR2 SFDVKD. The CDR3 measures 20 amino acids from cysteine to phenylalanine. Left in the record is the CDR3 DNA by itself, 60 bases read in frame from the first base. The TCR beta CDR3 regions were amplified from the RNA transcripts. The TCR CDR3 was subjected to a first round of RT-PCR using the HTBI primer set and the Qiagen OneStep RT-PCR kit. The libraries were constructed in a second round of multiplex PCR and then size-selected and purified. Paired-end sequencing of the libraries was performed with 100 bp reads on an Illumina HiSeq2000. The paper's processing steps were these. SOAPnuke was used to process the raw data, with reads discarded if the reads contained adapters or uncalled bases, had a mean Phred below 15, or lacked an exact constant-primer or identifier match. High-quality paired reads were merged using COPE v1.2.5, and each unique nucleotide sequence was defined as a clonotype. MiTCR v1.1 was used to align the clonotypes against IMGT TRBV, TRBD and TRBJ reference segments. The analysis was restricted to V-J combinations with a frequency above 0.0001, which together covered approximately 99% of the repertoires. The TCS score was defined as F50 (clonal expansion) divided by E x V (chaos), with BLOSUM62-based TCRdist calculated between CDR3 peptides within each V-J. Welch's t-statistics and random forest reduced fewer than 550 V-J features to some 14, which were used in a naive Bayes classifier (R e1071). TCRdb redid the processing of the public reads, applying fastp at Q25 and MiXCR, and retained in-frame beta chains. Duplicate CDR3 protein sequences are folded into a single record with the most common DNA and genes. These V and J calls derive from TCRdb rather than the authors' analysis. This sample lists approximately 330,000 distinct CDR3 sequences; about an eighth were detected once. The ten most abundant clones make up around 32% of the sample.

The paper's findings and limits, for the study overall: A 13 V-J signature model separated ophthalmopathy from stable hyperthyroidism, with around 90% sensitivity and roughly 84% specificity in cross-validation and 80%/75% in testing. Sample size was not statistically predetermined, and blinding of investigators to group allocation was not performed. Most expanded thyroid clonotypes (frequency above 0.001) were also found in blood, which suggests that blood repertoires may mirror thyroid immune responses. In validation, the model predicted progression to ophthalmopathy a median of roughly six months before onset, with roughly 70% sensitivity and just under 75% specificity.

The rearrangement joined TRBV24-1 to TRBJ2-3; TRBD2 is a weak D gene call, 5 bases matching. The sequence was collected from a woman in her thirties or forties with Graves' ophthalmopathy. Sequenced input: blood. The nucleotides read TGTGCCACCAGTGATCCTACCGACGGAGGCGGCCCAAGTAGCACAGATACGCAGTATTTT. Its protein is CATSDPTDGGGPSSTDTQYF.